This T cell receptor beta chain was profiled in a study of blood T cell repertoires in COVID-19. Study summary: Samples representing acute and convalescent COVID-19 were sourced from the United States, Italy and Spain. PBMCs, B-cell-depleted T cells, or T cells were the source of the cDNA or gDNA that made up the material.

The CDR3 runs to 15 residues. Trimming pared 3 bases from V and 1 base from J, leaving 11 bases between. The germline V gene encodes CDR1 SGHTA and CDR2 FQGNSA. How the authors handled the data: Reference gene primer amplification yielded estimated nucleated cell counts. TCRdb's copy holds only in-frame clones and misses some; the assay was immunoSEQ multiplex PCR. The V and J calls and clone size are taken from that table; D and trimming were inferred from the DNA. The sample gives 120,000 to 150,000 clones, about nine tenths of which show up once; 2% to 2.5% is in the top ten. This clonotype was sampled from a human donor in a cohort sampled during active COVID-19. This sequence joins TRBV7-2 and TRBJ2-3; D is undetermined. The sequenced sample was peripheral blood. CDR3 bases: TGTGCCAGCAGCTTCGGGTCTTTGGGCACAGATACGCAGTATTTT. Translated, it gives CASSFGSLGTDTQYF.